The 28 T cell receptor beta chains given below trace back to one sample, sequenced in a study of blood T cell repertoires in COVID-19. The data were produced by immunoSEQ multiplex PCR, yet TCRdb's version contains in-frame clones alone and is incomplete. The sample carries 70,000 to 95,000 clones, about 90% recorded once. Source material: peripheral blood. Source of these receptors: a man in his fifties or sixties with COVID-19, enrolled during active disease.

About this clone: The same CDR3 also results from other DNA sequences found in this sample. The chain uses TRBV6-5 and TRBJ1-2, with 11 bases aligning to TRBD1. V shed 3 bases, J shed 4 bases, and the junction held 4 bases outside the gene matches. Germline CDR1 and CDR2: MNHEY and SVGAGI. The CDR3 runs to 15 residues. The CDR3 bases are TGTGCCAGCAGTTATAGTGGGACAGGGGGCTATGGCTACACCTTC. Its translation: CASSYSGTGGYGYTF.

In its sample, this clone was seen once. The chain recombines TRBV13 with TRBJ2-1; a weak D match, TRBD2 (6 bases). Germline V CDR1 and CDR2: PRHDT, FYEKMQ (reference sequence). CDR3 length: 14 residues. V lost 3 bases to trimming and J lost 6 bases, with 12 bases between them. The CDR3, as DNA: TGTGCCAGCAGCTTTCTTGGGACTTCCAATGAGCAGTTCTTC. Protein product: CASSFLGTSNEQFF.

The rearrangement uses TRBV6-5 and TRBJ1-3; possible D gene TRBD1, 6 bases. The germline CDR1 and CDR2 sequences are MNHEY and SVGAGI. The CDR3 has 14 amino acids. V was trimmed by 6 bases and J by 2 bases, leaving 11 bases between them. The CDR3 spells CASSPGDTGNTIYF. The CDR3 coding sequence is TGTGCCAGCAGCCCAGGGGATACTGGAAACACCATATATTTT.

Here the CDR3 DNA reads TGCGCCAGCAGCTACCCGGGACAGGTCTACGAGCAGTACTTC. Its translation: CASSYPGQVYEQYF. This chain uses TRBV4-1 with TRBJ2-7; TRBD1 aligns across 8 bases. The CDR3 spans 14 residues. Germline V gene data show CDR1 as MGHRA and CDR2 as YSYEKL. V lost 5 bases, J lost 3 bases, and 6 bases stayed unmatched.

This clone is a singleton in its sample. The chain is built from TRBV19 and TRBJ2-5; D gene unclear. V lost 5 bases, J lost 4 bases, and 8 bases lay in between. The CDR3 runs to 12 residues. CDR1 LNHDA and CDR2 SQIVND come from the germline V gene (reference sequence). CDR3 sequence reads: CASSANRETQYF. The CDR3 bases are TGTGCCAGTAGTGCCAATAGAGAGACCCAGTACTTC.

J is TRBJ2-2 and V is TRBV5-4; tentative D call: TRBD2 (6 bases). Deletions cut 1 base from V and 3 bases from J, with 19 bases between. Germline V gene sequence: CDR1 SGHNT, CDR2 YYREEE (reference sequence). CDR3 size: 18 residues. The CDR3 DNA is TGTGCCAGCAGCTTGATCGGGAGTGAGTTTTTGGACACCGGGGAGCTGTTTTTT. This gives the protein CASSLIGSEFLDTGELFF.

The chain uses TRBV28 and TRBJ2-2, with 7 bases matching TRBD2. Germline loops: CDR1 MDHEN, CDR2 SYDVKM. The junction had 13 bases not matched to a gene; V was cut back by 5 bases and J by 4 bases. This CDR3 comprises 17 residues. The CDR3 nucleotides are TGTGCCAGCAGTATCCGGTTACTAGCGAGGGTCACCGGGGAGCTGTTTTTT. Amino acid sequence: CASSIRLLARVTGELFF.

The gene calls are TRBV5-5 and TRBJ2-5; 13 nucleotides match TRBD2. Germline V gene data show CDR1 as SGHKS and CDR2 as YYEKEE (reference sequence). The J segment lost 7 bases and the V segment lost 2 bases, leaving 14 bases of the junction unmatched. CDR3 length equals 18 residues. The CDR3 sequence: CASSFLTSGGAESGTQYF. Here the CDR3 DNA reads TGTGCCAGCAGCTTCTTAACTAGCGGGGGGGCCGAGTCAGGGACCCAGTACTTC.

This sequence joins TRBV7-2 and TRBJ2-2; 10 nucleotides align to TRBD2. Per germline, CDR1 SGHTA and CDR2 FQGNSA. The CDR3 loop spans 15 amino acids. The ends lost 5 bases at V and 1 base at J; junction bases unmatched: 1. The CDR3 spells CASSRLAGNTGELFF. The DNA for the CDR3 is TGTGCCAGCAGCAGACTAGCGGGGAACACCGGGGAGCTGTTTTTT.

The count of this clone is one. The chain employs TRBV6-5 and TRBJ2-7, with 11 bases matching TRBD2. Germline CDR1 and CDR2: MNHEY and SVGAGI. J gave up 6 bases and V 4 bases, and 5 bases lay outside the gene matches. The CDR3 extends over 14 amino acids. CDR3 DNA: TGTGCCAGCAGTTCTTTAGCGGGGGGGCGCGAGCAGTACTTC. Protein: CASSSLAGGREQYF.

The chain carries TRBV2 and TRBJ1-4, with D possibly matching TRBD1 (5 bases). V lost 6 bases, J lost 8 bases, and 19 bases lay in between. CDR1 and CDR2 from the germline V gene are SNHLY and FYNNEI. CDR3 length: 15 residues. This CDR3 reads CASSPAGVMNEKLFF. For the CDR3, the DNA is TGTGCCAGCAGCCCAGCGGGGGTAATGAACGAAAAACTGTTTTTT.

This clone showed up just once. This chain links TRBV28 with TRBJ2-3; 8 nucleotides agree with TRBD2. CDR3 length: 16 residues. From germline, CDR1 is MDHEN and CDR2 SYDVKM. V gave up 6 bases and J gave up 5 bases; unmatched junction bases: 13. As DNA, the CDR3 is TGTGCCAGCAGCCGATACTTTAGCGGGGAAAGAGATACGCAGTATTTT. Translation gives CASSRYFSGERDTQYF.

The chain carries TRBV4-3 and TRBJ1-2; the D gene is possibly TRBD1 (5 bases). CDR1 is LGHNA and CDR2 is YSLEER in the germline V gene. This CDR3 is 14 amino acids long. Trimming removed 0 bases from V and 7 bases from J, with 12 bases in between. CDR3 bases: TGCGCCAGCAGCCAAGAATGGGGACTGGGTGGCTACACCTTC. Translating gives CASSQEWGLGGYTF.

Only a few counts were recorded for this clone. V gene TRBV11-2 combines with J gene TRBJ2-2; the match to TRBD2 covers 15 bases. V shed 4 bases and J 6 bases; nucleotides not matched to a gene: 3. The CDR3 has 16 residues. Germline CDR1 SGHAT, CDR2 FQNNGV. CDR3 bases: TGTGCCAGCAGCTCCCGGACTAGCGGGGGGGCCGGGGAGCTGTTTTTT. Its protein is CASSSRTSGGAGELFF.

The chain is built from TRBV27 and TRBJ2-2, with D tentatively TRBD2 (6 bases). The CDR3 extends over 16 amino acids. Germline V gene lookup returns CDR1 MNHEY and CDR2 SMNVEV (reference sequence). V was pared by 1 base and J by 1 base, with 10 bases between. The DNA for the CDR3 is TGTGCCAGCAGTTTATTCCTAGCGAGGAACACCGGGGAGCTGTTTTTT. Protein sequence: CASSLFLARNTGELFF.

J is TRBJ2-7 and V is TRBV7-8; D might be TRBD2 (6 bases). Deletions cut 3 bases from V and 6 bases from J, with 9 bases between. CDR3 length: 12 residues. Germline V gene sequence: CDR1 SGHVS, CDR2 FQNEAQ. CDR3: CASSFGGVEQYF. The CDR3 DNA is TGTGCCAGCAGCTTTGGAGGGGTCGAGCAGTACTTC.

By share, this clone ranks as medium-sized. The chain uses TRBV9 and TRBJ2-5; 8 bases agree with TRBD1. The CDR3 contains 16 residues. V shed 0 bases and J 5 bases; nucleotides not matched to a gene: 9. Germline V gene sequence: CDR1 SGDLS, CDR2 YYNGEE. Here the CDR3 reads CASSVETGVVGETQYF. The CDR3 DNA sequence: TGTGCCAGCAGCGTAGAGACAGGGGTGGTGGGTGAGACCCAGTACTTC.

The V gene is TRBV7-2, the J gene TRBJ2-5; no clear D. The germline V gene encodes CDR1 SGHTA and CDR2 FQGNSA. This CDR3 has 14 residues. Trimming left V 1 base short and J 5 bases short, with 11 bases between. CDR3 sequence reads: CASSLGLGGETQYF. DNA of the CDR3: TGTGCCAGCAGCTTAGGCCTAGGTGGGGAGACCCAGTACTTC.

Comments on this clone: The DNA is left out, because the CDR3 cannot be placed on it with certainty; the CDR3 is given as TCRdb lists it. The chain links TRBV15 to TRBJ2-6; the listed D gene, TRBD1, was not tested against the DNA. A total of 16 residues make up the CDR3, ends included. CDR1 LNHNV and CDR2 YYDKDF come from the germline V gene (reference sequence). The CDR3: CATSILDSSGANVLTF.

The V call is TRBV3-1 (or the pseudogene TRBV3-2), the J call TRBJ2-2; D is possibly TRBD1 (7 bases). The germline V gene has CDR1 LGHDT and CDR2 YNNKEL (reference sequence). The CDR3 has 15 residues. V lost 4 bases to trimming and J lost 4 bases, with 13 bases between them. The CDR3 nucleotides read TGTGCCAGCAGCCCGGACAGGAGGGGCACCGGGGAGCTGTTTTTT. Translating it yields CASSPDRRGTGELFF.

The chain couples TRBV9 to TRBJ2-1, with 9 positions matching TRBD2. CDR1 SGDLS and CDR2 YYNGEE come from the germline V gene. After removal of 3 bases from V and 8 bases from J, the junction contained 6 bases not matched to a gene. The CDR3 has 14 amino acids. CDR3 DNA sequence: TGTGCCAGCAGCGGTCCTAGCGGGGTATATGAGCAGTTCTTC. Protein: CASSGPSGVYEQFF.

The chain links TRBV7-2 to TRBJ1-6; TRBD1 aligns across 8 bases. Germline V gives CDR1 SGHTA, CDR2 FQGNSA. The CDR3 covers 14 residues. The junction had 7 bases not matched to a gene; V was cut back by 5 bases and J by 10 bases. In DNA form, the CDR3 reads TGTGCCAGCAGCATTAACAGGGGGACCTCACCCCTCCACTTT. Translated: CASSINRGTSPLHF.

V usage is TRBV3-1 (or the pseudogene TRBV3-2) and J usage is TRBJ1-4; TRBD1 aligns across 8 bases. Trimming took 0 bases from V and 5 from J; bases not matched to a gene: 5. The CDR3 contains 16 residues. In germline, CDR1 is LGHDT, CDR2 YNNKEL (reference sequence). The DNA for the CDR3 is TGTGCCAGCAGCCAAGAGGCCGGGACAGGAAATGAAAAACTGTTTTTT. Translation: CASSQEAGTGNEKLFF.

V is TRBV2 and J is TRBJ1-6; D is unresolved. Trimming shortened V by 7 bases and J by 0 bases, and 10 bases separated the two germline ends. Germline CDR1 reads SNHLY; CDR2 reads FYNNEI. The CDR3 contains 15 residues. CDR3 DNA: TGTGCCAGCATGAGAAGGAGCTCCTATAATTCACCCCTCCACTTT. It specifies CASMRRSSYNSPLHF.

This rearrangement joins TRBV18 to TRBJ2-2; 7 bases map to TRBD1. The CDR3 extends over 16 amino acids. CDR1 KGHSH and CDR2 LQKENI come from the germline V gene. V dropped 2 bases and J dropped 4; count of bases not matched to a gene: 7. The CDR3 nucleotides are TGTGCCAGCTCACCAGGCAAGGGGGCGAGCACCGGGGAGCTGTTTTTT. Protein product: CASSPGKGASTGELFF.

This chain links TRBV6-5 with TRBJ1-2; D not certain. Germline CDR1 is MNHEY and CDR2 is SVGAGI. The CDR3 loop spans 14 amino acids. V was clipped by 0 bases and J by 1 base, with 6 bases between them. The CDR3 DNA reads as TGTGCCAGCAGTTACTCGAACGGTAACTATGGCTACACCTTC. Its translation is CASSYSNGNYGYTF.

The V and J genes are TRBV7-3 and TRBJ2-2; 7 nucleotides line up with TRBD1. This CDR3 is 15 amino acids long. Per the germline V gene, CDR1 is SGHTA and CDR2 is FQGTGA. The V segment lost 3 bases and the J segment 5 bases; nucleotides outside the gene matches: 6. CDR3 DNA: TGTGCCAGCAGCTTGGGACAGATAAGAACCGGGGAGCTGTTTTTT. It yields the protein CASSLGQIRTGELFF.

This rearrangement joins TRBV2 to TRBJ1-6, with a tentative D call TRBD1 (5 bases). The CDR3 is 13 amino acids. Germline V CDR1 and CDR2: SNHLY, FYNNEI. Trimming left V 6 bases short and J 6 bases short, with 9 bases between. In nucleotides, the CDR3 is TGTGCCAGCAGGCCCGGGGGTAATTCACCCCTCCACTTT. Residues: CASRPGGNSPLHF.